Listed below are T cell receptor beta chains from one sample, sequenced in a study of blood T cell repertoires in COVID-19. Sequencing was performed with immunoSEQ multiplex PCR; in TCRdb, only in-frame clones are kept and a portion is missing. The sample includes 60,000 to 95,000 clones, approximately 90% seen only once; the top ten take about 6%. Sample: peripheral blood. The receptors here all came from a human donor in a cohort sampled during active COVID-19. Each CDR3 is given with its conserved first and last residue. Each record gives: D gene, J gene, clone size, V gene, CDR3 length, CDR3 protein, CDR3 DNA. A D gene is named only where the DNA matches it firmly. Rows give clone size only sometimes, using once, few, many, or a class for an expanded clone.

D: TRBD1
J: TRBJ2-1
size: -
V: TRBV19
length: 14
CDR3: CASSAQGQGAEQFF
DNA: TGTGCCAGTAGTGCGCAGGGACAGGGGGCTGAGCAGTTCTTC

D: -
J: TRBJ1-6
size: -
V: TRBV3-1/TRBV3-2
length: 17
CDR3: CASSHTTGHRYNSPLHF
DNA: TGTGCCAGCAGCCATACGACGGGACACAGATATAATTCACCCCTCCACTTT

D: TRBD2
J: TRBJ2-1
size: -
V: TRBV9
length: 16
CDR3: CASSEGTLAGGREQFF
DNA: TGTGCCAGCAGCGAAGGGACACTAGCGGGGGGACGAGAGCAGTTCTTC

D: TRBD2
J: TRBJ2-3
size: once
V: TRBV4-1
length: 17
CDR3: CASSPRSGGFRTDTQYF
DNA: TGCGCCAGCAGCCCCCGCAGCGGGGGGTTCCGAACAGATACGCAGTATTTT

D: TRBD2
J: TRBJ2-3
size: -
V: TRBV7-2
length: 15
CDR3: CASSRTGTNTDTQYF
DNA: TGTGCCAGCAGCAGGACCGGGACTAACACAGATACGCAGTATTTT

D: -
J: TRBJ2-7
size: -
V: TRBV6-5
length: 13
CDR3: CASRETGTYEQYF
DNA: TGTGCCAGCAGAGAGACAGGTACCTACGAGCAGTACTTC

D: TRBD1
J: TRBJ1-6
size: few
V: TRBV5-1
length: 16
CDR3: CASSLVLGTGGSPLHF
DNA: TGCGCCAGCAGCTTGGTATTAGGGACAGGGGGTTCACCCCTCCACTTT

D: -
J: TRBJ2-2
size: -
V: TRBV2
length: 12
CDR3: CASSDRYGELFF
DNA: TGTGCCAGCAGTGATCGTTACGGGGAGCTGTTTTTT

D: TRBD1
J: TRBJ1-3
size: -
V: TRBV19
length: 16
CDR3: CASSILGQASGNTIYF
DNA: TGTGCCAGTAGTATTTTGGGACAGGCCTCTGGAAACACCATATATTTT

D: -
J: TRBJ1-5
size: -
V: TRBV6-6
length: 13
CDR3: CASSSLFHQPQHF
DNA: TGTGCCAGCAGCTCCCTTTTCCATCAGCCCCAGCATTTT

D: TRBD1
J: TRBJ1-1
size: -
V: TRBV25-1
length: 14
CDR3: CASKRGQGNTEAFF
DNA: TGTGCCAGCAAGCGGGGACAGGGTAACACTGAAGCTTTCTTT

D: -
J: TRBJ2-3
size: -
V: TRBV3-1/TRBV3-2
length: 14
CDR3: CASSQDHAGDTQYF
DNA: TGTGCCAGCAGCCAAGATCACGCGGGAGATACGCAGTATTTT

D: -
J: TRBJ2-1
size: -
V: TRBV7-2
length: 17
CDR3: CASSPRIAPIGNNEQFF
DNA: TGTGCCAGCAGCCCCCGCATAGCTCCTATCGGTAACAATGAGCAGTTCTTC

D: TRBD1
J: TRBJ1-2
size: -
V: TRBV9
length: 13
CDR3: CASSVGTGTHYTF
DNA: TGTGCCAGCAGCGTGGGGACAGGGACTCATTACACCTTC

D: TRBD1
J: TRBJ2-1
size: -
V: TRBV7-3
length: 14
CDR3: CASSSTGGPNEQFF
DNA: TGTGCCAGCAGCTCCACAGGGGGCCCGAATGAGCAGTTCTTC

D: TRBD1
J: TRBJ1-6
size: -
V: TRBV6-5
length: 14
CDR3: CASSSGTGNSPLHF
DNA: TGTGCCAGCAGTTCCGGGACAGGGAATTCACCCCTCCACTTT

D: -
J: TRBJ1-1
size: -
V: TRBV3-1/TRBV3-2
length: 16
CDR3: CASSQEGDRRNTEAFF
DNA: TGTGCCAGCAGCCAAGAGGGCGACAGGAGGAACACTGAAGCTTTCTTT

D: -
J: TRBJ2-1
size: few
V: TRBV2
length: 15
CDR3: CASSEGQVPGNEQFF
DNA: TGTGCCAGCAGTGAAGGACAAGTCCCGGGAAATGAGCAGTTCTTC

D: TRBD2
J: TRBJ2-3
size: -
V: TRBV6-1
length: 16
CDR3: CASSEARGGATDTQYF
DNA: TGTGCCAGCAGTGAAGCGCGGGGGGGCGCCACAGATACGCAGTATTTT

D: TRBD1
J: TRBJ2-7
size: -
V: TRBV5-4
length: 14
CDR3: CASSLSGQGQEQYF
DNA: TGTGCCAGCAGCTTGTCTGGACAGGGGCAAGAGCAGTACTTC

D: TRBD2
J: TRBJ2-5
size: -
V: TRBV2
length: 13
CDR3: CAEGSGGGETQYF
DNA: TGTGCCGAGGGTAGCGGGGGGGGAGAGACCCAGTACTTC

D: TRBD1
J: TRBJ1-5
size: -
V: TRBV4-3
length: 17
CDR3: CASSQSYGTVNNQPQHF
DNA: TGCGCCAGCAGCCAATCATACGGGACAGTTAACAATCAGCCCCAGCATTTT

D: TRBD1
J: TRBJ1-2
size: -
V: TRBV19
length: 15
CDR3: CASSPIDRGGHGYTF
DNA: TGTGCCAGTAGTCCAATAGACAGGGGAGGTCATGGCTACACCTTC

D: -
J: TRBJ1-1
size: -
V: TRBV19
length: 14
CDR3: CAIRRRTEDTEAFF
DNA: TGTGCCATCCGACGCCGGACGGAGGACACTGAAGCTTTCTTT

D: -
J: TRBJ2-7
size: once
V: TRBV18
length: 12
CDR3: CASSLLTYEQYF
DNA: TGTGCCAGCTCACTATTGACTTACGAGCAGTACTTC

D: TRBD2
J: TRBJ2-7
size: few
V: TRBV7-3
length: 15
CDR3: CASSLASGSSYEQYF
DNA: TGTGCCAGCAGCTTAGCTAGCGGGAGCTCCTACGAGCAGTACTTC

D: TRBD1
J: TRBJ2-5
size: -
V: TRBV27
length: 14
CDR3: CASSHGQGQETQYF
DNA: TGTGCCAGCAGTCACGGACAGGGACAAGAGACCCAGTACTTC

D: -
J: TRBJ2-2
size: -
V: TRBV5-6
length: 14
CDR3: CASSTTGIAGELFF
DNA: TGTGCCAGCAGCACAACAGGGATCGCCGGGGAGCTGTTTTTT

D: -
J: TRBJ2-1
size: -
V: TRBV27
length: 13
CDR3: CASSNGQYNEQFF
DNA: TGTGCCAGCAGTAACGGACAGTACAATGAGCAGTTCTTC

D: -
J: TRBJ2-2
size: -
V: TRBV7-2
length: 14
CDR3: CASSFQQGSGELFF
DNA: TGTGCCAGCAGCTTCCAACAGGGATCAGGGGAGCTGTTTTTT

D: -
J: TRBJ2-5
size: -
V: TRBV7-2
length: 16
CDR3: CASSTGQNQRGETQYF
DNA: TGTGCCAGCAGTACCGGACAAAACCAAAGGGGAGAGACCCAGTACTTC

D: -
J: TRBJ1-5
size: -
V: TRBV6-6
length: 13
CDR3: CASSYSPGQPQHF
DNA: TGTGCCAGCAGTTATTCTCCGGGGCAGCCCCAGCATTTT

D: -
J: TRBJ2-3
size: -
V: TRBV29-1
length: 11
CDR3: CSVGGTDTQYF
DNA: TGCAGCGTTGGAGGCACAGATACGCAGTATTTT

D: -
J: TRBJ1-2
size: -
V: TRBV5-6
length: 15
CDR3: CASSLGGSGLYGYTF
DNA: TGTGCCAGCAGCTTGGGGGGCTCAGGGCTCTATGGCTACACCTTC

D: -
J: TRBJ2-7
size: -
V: TRBV18
length: 15
CDR3: CASSPGQGSSYEQYF
DNA: TGTGCCAGCTCACCAGGGCAGGGGAGCTCCTACGAGCAGTACTTC

D: TRBD1
J: TRBJ2-7
size: -
V: TRBV6-6
length: 16
CDR3: CASSLKTGTGNYEQYF
DNA: TGTGCCAGCAGCTTAAAAACCGGGACAGGAAACTACGAGCAGTACTTC

D: -
J: TRBJ1-1
size: -
V: TRBV30
length: 17
CDR3: CAWSVLLGISRGTEAFF
DNA: TGTGCCTGGAGTGTCCTACTGGGGATTTCTCGGGGCACTGAAGCTTTCTTT

D: TRBD2
J: TRBJ2-2
size: -
V: TRBV7-2
length: 16
CDR3: CASSLAGLAVTGELFF
DNA: TGTGCCAGCAGCTTAGCGGGACTAGCGGTCACCGGGGAGCTGTTTTTT